The 3 T cell receptor beta chains given below trace back to one sample, sequenced in a study of cytomegalovirus exposure and HLA in healthy donors. This PCR relied on a set of 60 Vbeta primers and 13 Jbeta primers. The protocol was immunoSEQ multiplex PCR, while the TCRdb copy is restricted to in-frame clones and leaves out a portion. Of approximately 140,000 clones listed, 80% are singletons. The sequenced sample consisted of PBMCs. The receptors originated from a male donor in good health and CMV-seronegative.

The table lists this clone with a few counts. The junction shows a germline mismatch at one end, possibly a read error. V gene TRBV18 combines with J gene TRBJ1-3; TRBD1 might be the D (6 bases). Germline loops: CDR1 KGHSH, CDR2 LQKENI. This CDR3 has 18 residues. CDR3 protein: CASSPPGRGLNSGSTIYF. The CDR3 coding sequence is TGTGCCAGCTCACCACCCGGCAGGGGATTAAACTCTGGAAGCACCATATATTTT. Together with reference TRBV18 and TRBJ1-3, the CDR3 gives the full variable domain: NAGVMQNPRHLVRRRGQEARLRCSPMKGHSHVYWYRQLPEEGLKFMVYLQKENIIDESGMPKERFSAEFPKEGPSILRIQQVVRGDSAAYFCASSPPGRGLNSGSTIYFGEGSWLTVV.

The rearrangement joins TRBV28 to TRBJ1-2, with D perhaps TRBD1 (5 bases). Germline loops: CDR1 MDHEN, CDR2 SYDVKM. Trimming left V 3 bases short and J 4 bases short, with 12 bases between. The length of the CDR3 is 14 residues. This chain's CDR3 is CASSFSQGGYGYTF. The CDR3 coding sequence is TGTGCCAGCAGTTTTTCCCAGGGCGGCTATGGCTACACCTTC.

The chain links TRBV6-5 to TRBJ1-2; 9 nucleotides agree with TRBD1. The CDR3 has 14 residues. Losses at the gene ends were 6 bases for V and 4 bases for J; bases not matched to a gene: 6. Germline CDR1 reads MNHEY; CDR2 reads SVGAGI. The CDR3 nucleotides are TGTGCCAGCAGAAGGACAGGGGAGGCCTATGGCTACACCTTC. It translates to CASRRTGEAYGYTF.